What follows are 13 T cell receptor beta chains derived from one specimen sequenced in a study of T cell clonality in common variable immunodeficiency. Findings of the study overall: In common variable immunodeficiency, TCR beta chains reportedly carried fewer deletions and N-nucleotide insertions.

Clones were read by immunoSEQ multiplex PCR, and TCRdb kept only the in-frame ones, dropping some. The sample offers 15,000 to 20,000 clones and no singletons, the top ten holding roughly 6.6%. Antigen specificity for these receptors is unknown. The sequenced sample was peripheral blood mononuclear cells. These receptors originate from a human donor with common variable immunodeficiency.

This clone was counted a few times. The CDR3 extends 3 residues past the end of the read, so its final part is completed from the germline J gene. The V and J genes are TRBV19 and TRBJ2-3; 9 positions agree with TRBD2. Germline CDR1 LNHDA, CDR2 SQIVND (reference sequence). The CDR3 runs 16 residues. Trimming removed 5 bases from V and 0 bases from J; junction bases left unmatched: 6. The CDR3 bases that were read are TGTGCCAGTAGTCTGCTAGCGGGGAGTAGCACAGATACG. This codes for CASSLLAGSSTDT. The whole CDR3 reads CASSLLAGSSTDTQYF.

The sample holds a few counts of this clone. Coverage ceases 3 residues before the CDR3 finishes, and the germline J gene fills in the end. The J gene is TRBJ1-2, the V gene TRBV19; 7 bases agree with TRBD1. J gave up 5 bases and V 8 bases, and 2 bases lay outside the gene matches. Germline CDR1 LNHDA, CDR2 SQIVND (reference sequence). The CDR3 length is 11 residues. This CDR3 reads CASHRGYGYTF. The sequenced part of the CDR3 DNA is TGTGCCAGTCACAGGGGATATGGC.

As for this clone: The read halts 3 residues ahead of the CDR3 end, with the missing end drawn from the germline J gene. The rearrangement joins TRBV30 to TRBJ2-7, with 9 bases fitting TRBD2. The CDR3 spans 12 residues. V lost 6 bases, J lost 2 bases, and 2 bases stayed unmatched. Germline V gene sequence: CDR1 GTSNPN, CDR2 SVGIG (reference sequence). CDR3 bases read: TGTGCCTGCGCGGGAGGGCCCTACGAG. Protein: CACAGGPYE. The full CDR3 sequence reads CACAGGPYEQYF. The whole variable domain, remainder taken from reference TRBV30 and TRBJ2-7, is SQTIHQWPATLVQPVGSPLSLECTVEGTSNPNLYWYRQAAGRGLQLLFYSVGIGQISSEVPQNLSASRPQDRQFILSSKKLLLSDSGFYLCACAGGPYEQYFGPGTRLTVT.

In this sample, this clone turned up many times. The read is 3 residues too short to cover the CDR3 end, so that end is filled in from the germline J gene. This chain joins TRBV5-1 and TRBJ1-1; TRBD1 aligns across 7 bases. This CDR3 region has 14 residues. V shed 4 bases, J shed 4 bases, and the junction held 7 bases outside the gene matches. Germline CDR1 reads SGHRS; CDR2 reads YFSETQ. The CDR3 reads CASSGEQGFTEAFF. The CDR3 bases that were read are TGCGCCAGCAGCGGGGAACAGGGGTTCACTGAA.

This clone was observed a few times. The CDR3 end falls 3 residues outside the read, so it is completed with the germline J gene. The chain combines TRBV19 with TRBJ1-1, with D perhaps TRBD1 (5 bases). CDR1 is LNHDA and CDR2 is SQIVND in the germline V gene (reference sequence). Trimming removed 1 base at V and 0 bases at J, with 9 bases between. The CDR3 spans 15 residues. The CDR3 DNA, read in part, is TGTGCCAGTAGTATAGGGGTCAGGGTGAACACTGAA. Translated, it gives CASSIGVRVNTE. The full CDR3 sequence reads CASSIGVRVNTEAFF.

This clone was seen ten or more times. The read ends 3 residues shy of where the CDR3 ends; the end is completed using the germline J gene. This chain uses TRBV19 with TRBJ2-7, with a possible D match to TRBD1 (5 bases). Germline CDR1 LNHDA, CDR2 SQIVND (reference sequence). The CDR3 is 13 residues long. V was trimmed by 6 bases and J by 5 bases, leaving 14 bases between them. CDR3 protein: CASRARGMDEQYF. The DNA read from the CDR3 is TGTGCCAGTAGGGCTAGGGGCATGGACGAG.

As regards this clone: Sequencing ends 3 residues short of the CDR3 end; the germline J gene provides the rest. V usage is TRBV7-9 and J usage is TRBJ1-1, with a weak D call TRBD1 (5 bases). V lost 5 bases to trimming and J lost 5 bases, with 15 bases between them. Germline values: CDR1 SEHNR, CDR2 FQNEAQ (reference sequence). CDR3 length: 14 amino acids. CDR3 DNA (partial): TGTGCCAGCAGCGACCCCGCGAGGGGTACTGAA. It is translated as CASSDPARGTE. The entire CDR3 is CASSDPARGTEAFF.

This clone was counted between two and nine times. This chain's CDR3 is CASSPRQGIYEQYF. Partial CDR3 DNA: TGTGCCAGCAGTCCCCGACAGGGGATCTACGAG. V usage is TRBV6-2 or TRBV6-3 and J usage is TRBJ2-7; 8 bases line up with TRBD1. The CDR3 end falls 3 residues outside the read, so it is completed with the germline J gene. Germline V gives CDR1 MNHEY, CDR2 SVGEGT. Losses at the gene ends were 5 bases for V and 3 bases for J; bases not matched to a gene: 6. The CDR3 runs 14 residues.

This clone was counted many times. The DNA ends 3 residues before the CDR3 does, and the rest of the CDR3 is filled in from the germline J gene. The chain recombines TRBV20-1 with TRBJ2-5, with 10 nucleotides matching TRBD2. The germline V gene encodes CDR1 DFQATT and CDR2 SNEGSKA (reference sequence). The length of the CDR3 is 14 residues. V lost 1 base and J lost 4; bases outside the gene matches: 3. The DNA read from the CDR3 is TGCAGTGCTAGAGCTAGCGGGAGAGGAGAGACC. This codes for CSARASGRGET. In full, the CDR3 reads CSARASGRGETQYF.

As for this clone: The read terminates 3 residues ahead of where the CDR3 ends, so the germline J gene completes it. This chain connects TRBV20-1 to TRBJ1-1, with a weak D call TRBD1 (5 bases). The germline V gene has CDR1 DFQATT and CDR2 SNEGSKA (reference sequence). The CDR3 is 11 residues long. Trimming took off 6 bases at V and 5 bases at J, with 10 bases between the two ends. The CDR3: CSAPGNTEAFF. The CDR3 bases that were read are TGCAGTGCGCCAGGGAATACTGAA.

There are many counts of this clone. The read gets to within 3 residues of the CDR3 end, and the germline J gene fills in the rest. V gene TRBV6-1 combines with J gene TRBJ2-6; possibly TRBD2 for D (5 bases). Between the trimmed V and J ends, which lost 1 base and 11 bases, there was a span of 18 bases. Germline V gives CDR1 MNHNS, CDR2 SASEGT. The CDR3 spans 16 residues. This chain's CDR3 is CASSEVSGTRSHVLTF. Partial CDR3 DNA: TGTGCCAGCAGTGAAGTAAGCGGAACTAGGTCTCACGTC.

Only a few counts were recorded for this clone. Incomplete CDR3 DNA: TGTGCCAGCAGTCCAAAGCCGCTGCCCTACGAG. This encodes CASSPKPLPYE. The whole CDR3 reads CASSPKPLPYEQYF. The chain joins TRBV7-2 to TRBJ2-7; D remains ambiguous. The sequence runs out 3 residues before the end of the CDR3; the remainder is reconstructed from the germline J gene. The V end was cut by 6 bases, the J end by 2 bases, with 14 bases between. CDR1 and CDR2 (germline): SGHTA, FQGNSA. This CDR3 region has 14 residues.

This clone was seen only a few times. Coverage ceases 3 residues before the CDR3 finishes, and the germline J gene fills in the end. This chain links TRBV6-2 or TRBV6-3 with TRBJ1-4, with 8 bases aligning to TRBD1. The germline gives CDR1 MNHEY, CDR2 SVGEGT. With V trimmed by 7 bases and J by 3 bases, 10 bases remained unmatched. The CDR3 loop spans 16 amino acids. CDR3 in amino acids: CASTADRAGANEKLFF. The part of the CDR3 DNA that was read is TGTGCCAGCACCGCGGACAGGGCGGGAGCTAATGAAAAA.